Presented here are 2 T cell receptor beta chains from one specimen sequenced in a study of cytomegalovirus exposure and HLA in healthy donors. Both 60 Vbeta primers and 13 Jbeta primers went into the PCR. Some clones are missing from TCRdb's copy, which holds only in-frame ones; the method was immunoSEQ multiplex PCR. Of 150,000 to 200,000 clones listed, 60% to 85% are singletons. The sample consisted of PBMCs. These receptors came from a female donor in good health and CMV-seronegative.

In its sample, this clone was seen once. CDR3 DNA: TGCACCAGCAGCCAAGAGTATTGGCCAATCAATGAAAAACTGTTTTTT. Translating gives CTSSQEYWPINEKLFF. The chain recombines TRBV1 with TRBJ1-4; TRBD1, the table's D call, was not compared with the DNA. TRBV1 is given as a pseudogene. CDR3 length: 16 residues.

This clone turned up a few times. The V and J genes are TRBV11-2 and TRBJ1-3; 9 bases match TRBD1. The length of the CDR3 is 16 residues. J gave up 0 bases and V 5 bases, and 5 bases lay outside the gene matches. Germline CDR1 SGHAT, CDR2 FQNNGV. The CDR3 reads CASSTTGGISGNTIYF. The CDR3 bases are TGTGCCAGCAGCACGACAGGGGGAATCTCTGGAAACACCATATATTTT.